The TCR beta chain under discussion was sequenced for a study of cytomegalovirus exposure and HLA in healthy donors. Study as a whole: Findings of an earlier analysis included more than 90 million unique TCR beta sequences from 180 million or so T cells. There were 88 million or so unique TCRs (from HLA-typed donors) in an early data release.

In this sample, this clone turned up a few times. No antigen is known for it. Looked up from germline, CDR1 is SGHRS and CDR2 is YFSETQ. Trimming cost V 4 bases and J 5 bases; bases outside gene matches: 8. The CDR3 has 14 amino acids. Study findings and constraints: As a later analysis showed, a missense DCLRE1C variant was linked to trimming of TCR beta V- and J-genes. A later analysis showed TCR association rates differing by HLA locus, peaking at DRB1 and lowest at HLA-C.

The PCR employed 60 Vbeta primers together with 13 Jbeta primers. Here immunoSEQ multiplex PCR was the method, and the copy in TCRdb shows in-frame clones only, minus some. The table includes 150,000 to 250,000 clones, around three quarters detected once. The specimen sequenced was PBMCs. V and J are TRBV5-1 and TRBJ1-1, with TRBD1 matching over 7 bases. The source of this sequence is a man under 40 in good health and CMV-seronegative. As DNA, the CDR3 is TGCGCCAGCAGCGATCAGGGGGGCGTAACTGAAGCTTTCTTT. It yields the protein CASSDQGGVTEAFF. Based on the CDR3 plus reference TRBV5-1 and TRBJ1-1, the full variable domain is KAGVTQTPRYLIKTRGQQVTLSCSPISGHRSVSWYQQTPGQGLQFLFEYFSETQRNKGNFPGRFSGRQFSNSRSEMNVSTLELGDSALYLCASSDQGGVTEAFFGQGTRLTVV.